This T cell receptor (beta chain) was obtained from a study of blood T cells in healthy people across ages. This clonotype turned up a few times. A J-beta primer mix and a sample-barcoded 5' primer were used in a second PCR of roughly 6 to 12 cycles. TCRdb independently ran MiXCR on the 5' RACE reads; one entry per CDR3 protein. Of 800,000 to 950,000 distinct CDR3 sequences in the sample, just under 30% were seen once. V was pared by 5 bases and J by 2 bases, with 10 bases of the junction left unmatched. CDR1 and CDR2 from the germline V gene are DFQATT and SNEGSKA (reference sequence). The CDR3 sequence is 15 residues long. This sample also belongs to another study, concerning T cells of mothers and their children. From that report: Comparable shaping of TCR recombination output by thymic selection was observed in related and unrelated pairs. With unrelated pairs as the comparison, related mother-child pairs had a slightly higher overlap that was not significant.

J is TRBJ2-3 and V is TRBV20-1; 7 bases line up with TRBD2. The specimen was blood. This receptor was identified in a middle-aged woman in good health. CDR3: CSAYEGGFNTDTQYF. CDR3 nucleotides: TGCAGTGCTTATGAGGGAGGGTTTAACACAGATACGCAGTATTTT.